This T cell receptor beta chain was retrieved from a study of regulatory T cells in long-lasting Graves disease. Study as a whole: Newly diagnosed Graves' patients had under 3 months of antithyroid drugs. General study results and limits: Lower TCR diversity was seen in persistent Graves' patients than in newly diagnosed ones.

Specified time point: newly diagnosed GD, antithyroid drugs for less than 3 months. Isolated PBMC RNA provided the starting material for the TCR library. Construction of TCR beta libraries relied on iRepertoire HTBI primers and on Arm-PCR targeting CDR3 regions. Using its own MiXCR run on the multiplex PCR reads, TCRdb lists one record per CDR3 protein. This table has roughly 500,000 distinct CDR3 sequences, approximately 12% appearing once. Many counts were recorded for this clonotype. The antigen remains undetermined. Unmatched junction bases numbered 5, after V lost 4 bases and J lost 1 base. This CDR3 region has 14 residues. CDR1 is SQVTM, CDR2 ANQGSEA, per germline. This sample was shared with a second study, whose subject was T cells in Graves' hyperthyroidism and ophthalmopathy. That paper states: Before onset, ophthalmopathy was predicted by the model a median about 6.2 months earlier.

The starting material was peripheral blood mononuclear cells (PBMCs), obtained at new diagnosis, from a patient treated with antithyroid drugs. The clonotype comes from a woman under 40 with Graves disease. The V call is TRBV29-1, the J call TRBJ1-1, with 8 bases aligning to TRBD1. The CDR3 region is CSVVTGGTNTEAFF. DNA for the CDR3: TGCAGCGTTGTTACAGGGGGGACGAACACTGAAGCTTTCTTT.